The T cell receptor beta chain described here comes from a study of CD8+CD57+ T cells in acquired aplastic anemia. This clonotype was counted a few times. Its antigen is undetermined. Germline is not matched at one junction end, which may reflect a read error. All sequencing subjects had displayed CD8+CD57+ cell expansion on flow cytometry. Sampling of blood occurred while the patients had still received no therapy. General study points: It was found that about 31 CD8+ CDR3 sequences were shared between patients and controls.

Researchers used genomic DNA as the template to profile TCR beta VDJ and CDR3. TCRdb recomputed calls from the reads with MiXCR, one row per CDR3 protein. Of approximately 180,000 distinct CDR3 sequences listed, roughly three fifths were seen once; the top ten hold about 42%. This CDR3 has 15 residues. Germline values: CDR1 SSHAT, CDR2 FNYEAQ (reference sequence). The TCR sequence derives from a human donor with aplastic anemia. The chain recombines TRBV7-7 with TRBJ2-3; 9 bases fit TRBD1. Sequencing input: sorted CD4+, CD8+, or CD8+CD57+ T cells (not recorded which) from PBMCs. The CDR3 nucleotides are TGTGCTAGCAGCCCGGGACAGGGCAGCACAGATACGCAGTATTTT. It codes for CASSPGQGSTDTQYF.